What follows is one T cell receptor (beta chain) and its context. The antigen remains unidentified. The sample comes from a study of T cell repertoires in cytomegalovirus infection. MiXCR was run by TCRdb on the reads, yielding one entry per CDR3 protein. The sample contains fewer than 250,000 distinct CDR3 sequences, 10% to 15% of which appear only once. The study's findings and limits: Predominance within the ex vivo response was attributable to HLA-C-restricted CMV-specific TCR beta clonotypes.

This sequence was found in a human donor in good health (CMV status not recorded). Some clones in this sample may be carry-over from other donors' samples. Sequencing was done on a sample of PBMCs.

CDR3 in DNA: TGTGCCAGCAGCTCACAGGGGGGCCCAGATACGCAGTATTTT. Translating gives CASSSQGGPDTQYF. The V call is TRBV7-9, the J call TRBJ2-3; 8 bases fit TRBD1. The CDR3 runs 14 residues. J lost 4 bases, V lost 4 bases, and 4 bases had no gene match. From germline, CDR1 is SEHNR and CDR2 FQNEAQ (reference sequence).